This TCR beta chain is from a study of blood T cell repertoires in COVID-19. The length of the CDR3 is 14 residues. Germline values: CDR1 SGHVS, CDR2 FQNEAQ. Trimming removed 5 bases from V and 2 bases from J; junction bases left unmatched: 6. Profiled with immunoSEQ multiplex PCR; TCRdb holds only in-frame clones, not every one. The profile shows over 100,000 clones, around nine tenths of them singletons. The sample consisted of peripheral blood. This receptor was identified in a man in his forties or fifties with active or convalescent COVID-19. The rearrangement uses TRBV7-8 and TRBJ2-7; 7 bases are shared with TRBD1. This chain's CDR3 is CASSPGGQPYEQYF. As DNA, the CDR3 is TGTGCCAGCAGCCCAGGGGGACAGCCCTACGAGCAGTACTTC.